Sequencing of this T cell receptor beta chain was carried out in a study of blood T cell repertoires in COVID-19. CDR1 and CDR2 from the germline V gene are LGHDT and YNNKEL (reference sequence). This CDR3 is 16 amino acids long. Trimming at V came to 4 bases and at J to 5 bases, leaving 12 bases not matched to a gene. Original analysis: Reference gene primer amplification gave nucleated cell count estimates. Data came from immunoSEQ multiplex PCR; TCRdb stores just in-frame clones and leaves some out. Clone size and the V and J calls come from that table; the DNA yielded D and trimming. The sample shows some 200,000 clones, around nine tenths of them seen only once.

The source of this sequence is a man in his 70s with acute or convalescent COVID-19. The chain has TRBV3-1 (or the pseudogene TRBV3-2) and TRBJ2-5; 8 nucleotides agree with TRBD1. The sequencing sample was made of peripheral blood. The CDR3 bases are TGTGCCAGCAGCCTTTCCGGACAGGGTATATCGGAGACCCAGTACTTC. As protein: CASSLSGQGISETQYF.